These 8 T cell receptor beta chains originate from one sample sequenced in a study of tumor and adjacent non-tumor tissue in lung cancer. No cell sorting was done before RNA was extracted from the tissue. Three rounds of nested PCR, following a modified ARM-PCR protocol, produced the TCRbeta library. TCRdb processed the multiplex PCR reads anew with MiXCR; each CDR3 protein has one entry. The sample yields some 120,000 distinct CDR3 sequences, 60% to 70% seen once. Sequencing used lung tumor tissue. These receptors were obtained from a young man with non-small cell lung cancer.

This clonotype was found many times. V usage is TRBV6-2 or TRBV6-3 and J usage is TRBJ1-1; D not certain. The germline V gene has CDR1 MNHEY and CDR2 SVGEGT. The CDR3 covers 15 residues. The V end was cut by 0 bases, the J end by 1 base, with 9 bases between. CDR3 nucleotide sequence: TGTGCCAGCAGTTACTCCGCCCCAGGGAACACTGAAGCTTTCTTT. This codes for CASSYSAPGNTEAFF.

This clonotype was observed a few times. This may arise from a read error, as a much more abundant clone is one base away. The chain recombines TRBV20-1 with TRBJ2-1, with D tentatively TRBD2 (6 bases). From germline, CDR1 is DFQATT and CDR2 SNEGSKA (reference sequence). Deletions cut 3 bases from V and 9 bases from J, with 21 bases between. The CDR3 is 15 residues long. This CDR3 is CSARAGTALTSEQFF. CDR3 in DNA: TGCAGTGCTAGGGCTGGGACTGCATTGACTAGTGAGCAGTTCTTC.

This clonotype turned up a few times. This sequence joins TRBV5-1 and TRBJ1-5; 7 bases map to TRBD1. V was pared by 3 bases and J by 0 bases, with 0 bases of the junction left unmatched. CDR1 and CDR2 (germline): SGHRS, YFSETQ. The CDR3 has 14 amino acids. For the CDR3, the DNA is TGCGCCAGCAGCTCAGGGGGTAGCAATCAGCCCCAGCATTTT. It yields the protein CASSSGGSNQPQHF.

A few counts support this clonotype. A junction end diverges from the germline sequence, so it may reflect a read error. The DNA for the CDR3 is TGTGCCAGCAGCTCCGGGGACAGCCAAGAGGCCCAGTATTTC. Translating gives CASSSGDSQEAQYF. This sequence joins TRBV11-2 and TRBJ2-5; 7 positions match TRBD1. Germline CDR1 SGHAT, CDR2 FQNNGV. The CDR3 has 14 residues.

As to this clonotype: In this CDR3 the conserved last residue, phenylalanine or tryptophan, is missing, so a read error is likely. The chain joins TRBV11-1 to TRBJ2-7; D gene unclear. The CDR3 contains 13 residues. Germline CDR1 SGHAT, CDR2 FQDESV (reference sequence). The chain's CDR3 is CASRLRYSYEQYL. CDR3 DNA sequence: TGTGCCAGCCGCTTGCGGTACTCCTATGAGCAGTACTTA.

Comment on this clonotype: This may stem from a read error, because a much larger clone lies one nucleotide away. The CDR3 carries no conserved terminal phenylalanine or tryptophan, so it likely arises from a read error. The CDR3 loop is CASRPTYATDTQYS. As DNA, the CDR3 is TGTGCCAGCAGGCCGACGTACGCCACAGATACGCAGTATTCT. V is TRBV6-5 and J is TRBJ2-3; D is undetermined. In germline, CDR1 is MNHEY, CDR2 SVGAGI. V was pared by 6 bases and J by 2 bases, with 12 bases between. The CDR3 has 14 residues.

In regard to this clonotype: It may be a read error: a sequence one base away is much more abundant. DNA for the CDR3: TGTGCCAGCAGTACCTCCGGGGGAGGGCCCAACAGTGAGCAGTTCTTC. Translation gives CASSTSGGGPNSEQFF. This rearrangement joins TRBV6-5 to TRBJ2-1; 7 bases fit TRBD2. The V and J ends lost 5 bases and 9 bases, in that order; junction bases with no gene match: 16. The CDR3 is made up of 16 amino acids. Looked up from germline, CDR1 is MNHEY and CDR2 is SVGAGI.

This clonotype is labeled as medium-sized. The chain joins TRBV11-3 to TRBJ2-3, with D unclear. The V gene lost 1 base and the J gene lost 4 bases, with 6 bases spanning the gap. CDR3 size: 13 residues. Germline V gene data show CDR1 as SGHNT and CDR2 as YENEEA. CDR3 sequence: CASSLVGADTQYF. CDR3 DNA sequence: TGTGCCAGCAGCTTAGTAGGAGCAGATACGCAGTATTTT.